This passage covers 29 T cell receptor beta chains from one sample sequenced in a study of stem cell transplantation in POMP-related autoinflammatory disease. TCRdb's copy holds only in-frame clones and misses some; the assay was immunoSEQ multiplex PCR. The repertoire holds tens of thousands of clones, with approximately 91% as singletons. Sequences were derived from CD4+ T cells from PBMCs, sampled after stem cell transplantation. These receptors all stem from a human patient with POMP-related autoinflammation and immune dysregulation (PRAID). Some T cells may be supplied by the graft donor.

This chain links TRBV6-2 or TRBV6-3 with TRBJ1-1, with D possibly being TRBD1 (5 bases). Per germline, CDR1 MNHEY and CDR2 SVGEGT. The length of the CDR3 is 13 residues. V was shortened by 1 base and J by 11 bases, with 14 bases between the two germline ends. The CDR3 coding sequence is TGTGCCAGCAGTTACTACCGGTCGGGGGTTGCTTTCTTT. Its protein product is CASSYYRSGVAFF.

This sequence joins TRBV28 and TRBJ1-5; no reliable D call. CDR1 MDHEN and CDR2 SYDVKM come from the germline V gene. The CDR3 is 15 amino acids. V lost 6 bases and J 0 bases, leaving 12 bases between the germline ends. The CDR3 reads CASSQVGYSNQPQHF. The DNA of the CDR3 is TGTGCCAGCAGCCAAGTTGGATATAGCAATCAGCCCCAGCATTTT. The full variable domain, its missing parts supplied by reference TRBV28 and TRBJ1-5, is DVKVTQSSRYLVKRTGEKVFLECVQDMDHENMFWYRQDPGLGLRLIYFSYDVKMKEKGDIPEGYSVSREKKERFSLILESASTNQTSMYLCASSQVGYSNQPQHFGDGTRLSIL.

The rearrangement joins TRBV19 to TRBJ1-5, with D tentatively TRBD1 (6 bases). Germline V gives CDR1 LNHDA, CDR2 SQIVND (reference sequence). The CDR3 runs 15 residues. V dropped 7 bases and J dropped 0 bases, with 13 bases sitting between them. Written as DNA, the CDR3 is TGTGCCAGTACCGCCGACAGGACTAGCAATCAGCCCCAGCATTTT. This translates into CASTADRTSNQPQHF.

V and J are TRBV20-1 and TRBJ2-5, with TRBD2 matching over 12 bases. The CDR3 length is 14 residues. Per germline, CDR1 DFQATT and CDR2 SNEGSKA (reference sequence). Trimming removed 3 bases from V and 4 bases from J; junction bases left unmatched: 3. This CDR3 reads CSASSSGGGETQYF. The CDR3, as DNA: TGCAGTGCTAGTTCTAGCGGGGGGGGAGAGACCCAGTACTTC.

This chain joins TRBV2 and TRBJ2-1, with TRBD1 identical over 10 bases. The CDR3 is 15 residues long. CDR1 is SNHLY and CDR2 is FYNNEI in the germline V gene. J gave up 4 bases and V 8 bases, and 8 bases lay outside the gene matches. The CDR3 reads CASLGGQGIYNEQFF. The DNA of the CDR3 is TGTGCCAGCCTAGGGGGACAGGGGATTTACAATGAGCAGTTCTTC.

The V call is TRBV7-9, the J call TRBJ2-1, with a tentative D call TRBD1 (5 bases). Germline values: CDR1 SEHNR, CDR2 FQNEAQ (reference sequence). V was pared by 1 base and J by 0 bases, with 10 bases between. The CDR3 is 16 amino acids. CDR3 nucleotides: TGTGCCAGCAGCTTAGGGCAGGGTATCTCCTACAATGAGCAGTTCTTC. As protein: CASSLGQGISYNEQFF.

The gene calls are TRBV7-9 and TRBJ1-2; D gene unclear. The germline V gene encodes CDR1 SEHNR and CDR2 FQNEAQ (reference sequence). Trimming took off 5 bases at V and 8 bases at J, with 24 bases between the two ends. The CDR3 loop spans 16 amino acids. The CDR3 DNA follows: TGTGCCAGCAGCCTAGTAGAGGGTCCGGGAGCACGGGGCTACACCTTC. Translation gives CASSLVEGPGARGYTF.

The gene calls are TRBV4-2 and TRBJ1-2; 7 positions match TRBD1. The CDR3 spans 14 residues. Germline assignment: CDR1 LGHNA and CDR2 YNFKEQ. V lost 4 bases to trimming and J lost 4 bases; unmatched junction nucleotides: 6. The CDR3 DNA follows: TGTGCCAGCAGCCTCCGGGACAGCTTCTATGGCTACACCTTC. Encoded protein: CASSLRDSFYGYTF.

The V gene is TRBV28, the J gene TRBJ2-5, with D possibly being TRBD2 (7 bases). The CDR3 totals 12 residues. Germline V gene lookup returns CDR1 MDHEN and CDR2 SYDVKM. V was clipped by 9 bases and J by 3 bases, with 11 bases between them. CDR3 sequence: CASTGREETQYF. CDR3 coding DNA: TGTGCCAGTACAGGGAGGGAAGAGACCCAGTACTTC.

The J gene is TRBJ2-3, the V gene TRBV2, with 11 bases fitting TRBD2. Germline CDR1 SNHLY, CDR2 FYNNEI. J lost 5 bases, V lost 6 bases, and 7 bases had no gene match. The length of the CDR3 is 15 residues. The CDR3 bases are TGTGCCAGCAGGGACTTAGCGGGGGGGCGAGATACGCAGTATTTT. Translated: CASRDLAGGRDTQYF.

This clone was seen once. The chain's CDR3 is CASSPGQTYEQYF. In nucleotides, the CDR3 is TGTGCCAGCTCACCAGGCCAGACCTACGAGCAGTACTTC. The chain recombines TRBV18 with TRBJ2-7; D unresolved. This CDR3 contains 13 residues. The germline CDR1 and CDR2 sequences are KGHSH and LQKENI. V was clipped by 2 bases and J by 2 bases, with 7 bases between them.

V is TRBV6-6 and J is TRBJ2-5; 9 nucleotides agree with TRBD1. V dropped 6 bases and J dropped 3; count of bases not matched to a gene: 5. CDR1 and CDR2 (germline): MNHNY, SVGAGI (reference sequence). The CDR3 runs to 14 residues. The CDR3 sequence is CASSTRDREETQYF. The CDR3, as DNA: TGTGCCAGCAGCACCCGGGACAGGGAAGAGACCCAGTACTTC.

The chain joins TRBV28 to TRBJ1-2, with D uncertain. V was trimmed by 5 bases and J by 7 bases, leaving 17 bases between them. The CDR3 is made up of 14 amino acids. The germline V gene has CDR1 MDHEN and CDR2 SYDVKM. CDR3 sequence (DNA): TGTGCCAGCAGTCCGGCGCCGGGGAGGGTTGGCTACACCTTC. This codes for CASSPAPGRVGYTF.

The chain joins TRBV6-5 to TRBJ1-1; 8 bases match TRBD1. The germline V gene has CDR1 MNHEY and CDR2 SVGAGI. CDR3 length equals 14 residues. V shed 6 bases and J 10 bases; nucleotides not matched to a gene: 13. This CDR3 reads CASRQLTGDISAFF. For the CDR3, the DNA is TGTGCCAGCAGACAGCTGACAGGGGATATTTCAGCTTTCTTT.

The CDR3, as DNA: TGCGCCAGCAGTCACGGGACCTACGAGCAGTACGTC. Translated, it gives CASSHGTYEQYV. The chain is built from TRBV23-1 and TRBJ2-7, with D maybe TRBD2 (5 bases). TRBV23-1 is marked as an open reading frame, function uncertain. The CDR3 is made up of 12 amino acids. Trimming cost V 3 bases and J 2 bases, with 5 bases left between them.

The gene calls are TRBV5-1 and TRBJ2-7, with 7 bases aligning to TRBD1. Germline V gene sequence: CDR1 SGHRS, CDR2 YFSETQ. J lost 0 bases, V lost 4 bases, and 4 bases had no gene match. The CDR3 is made up of 14 amino acids. CDR3 nucleotides: TGCGCCAGCAGCGCCGGACAGGTCTCCTACGAGCAGTACGTC. Translated: CASSAGQVSYEQYV.

The rearrangement links TRBV27 to TRBJ1-2, with D possibly being TRBD1 (6 bases). Germline V CDR1 and CDR2: MNHEY, SMNVEV (reference sequence). This CDR3 has 13 amino acids. Trimming took 2 bases from V and 7 from J, leaving 11 bases between them. DNA of the CDR3: TGTGCCAGCAGTTTAGGGGGGACAATTGGCTACACCTTC. It yields the protein CASSLGGTIGYTF.

This clone was observed a handful of times. The rearrangement joins TRBV6-1 to TRBJ1-6; D remains unclear. The CDR3 is made up of 13 amino acids. V lost 2 bases and J 7 bases, leaving 6 bases between the germline ends. From germline, CDR1 is MNHNS and CDR2 SASEGT. CDR3 region: CASSELGNSPLHF. CDR3 sequence (DNA): TGTGCCAGCAGTGAATTGGGAAATTCACCCCTCCACTTT.

The gene calls are TRBV11-2 and TRBJ1-4, with 7 nucleotides matching TRBD1. This CDR3 has 15 amino acids. The trim removed 5 bases at V and 8 bases at J, leaving 11 bases unmatched. Germline CDR1 SGHAT, CDR2 FQNNGV. DNA for the CDR3: TGTGCCAGCAGCCAGAGGGTGGGACAGATCGAAAAACTGTTTTTT. Its protein product is CASSQRVGQIEKLFF.

The V and J genes are TRBV10-3 and TRBJ1-2; D remains ambiguous. V lost 2 bases to trimming and J lost 4 bases, with 14 bases between them. The CDR3 extends over 15 amino acids. The V gene's germline CDR1 is ENHRY and CDR2 SYGVKD. The CDR3 DNA sequence: TGTGCCATCAGTGAGCCCCTGAAGGGAAGCTATGGCTACACCTTC. Protein sequence: CAISEPLKGSYGYTF.

The chain is built from TRBV7-9 and TRBJ1-2; D is undetermined. The CDR3 sequence is 14 residues long. V was cut by 2 bases and J by 2 bases, with 9 bases left in between. The germline CDR1 and CDR2 sequences are SEHNR and FQNEAQ (reference sequence). The CDR3 reads CASSLLGGNYGYTF. As DNA, the CDR3 is TGTGCCAGCAGCTTACTGGGCGGAAACTATGGCTACACCTTC.

The CDR3 nucleotides read TGCGCCAGCAGCCAAGCGGGCTCCTATAATTCACCCCTCCACTTT. It is translated as CASSQAGSYNSPLHF. V and J are TRBV4-1 and TRBJ1-6; no clear D gene. The CDR3 is made up of 15 amino acids. The germline V gene encodes CDR1 MGHRA and CDR2 YSYEKL. Trimming cost V 1 base and J 0 bases, with 4 bases left between them.

The chain carries TRBV28 and TRBJ2-3; tentative D call: TRBD1 (6 bases). The V gene lost 7 bases and the J gene lost 7 bases, with 24 bases spanning the gap. Germline-derived CDR1 and CDR2 are MDHEN and SYDVKM. The CDR3 is made up of 16 amino acids. The CDR3 loop reads CASNPLLGAGSNTQYF. The DNA of the CDR3 is TGTGCCAGCAACCCTCTATTGGGGGCCGGCTCGAATACGCAGTATTTT.

The J gene is TRBJ1-1, the V gene TRBV20-1, with TRBD1 matching over 9 bases. Germline values: CDR1 DFQATT, CDR2 SNEGSKA (reference sequence). Trimming at V came to 6 bases and at J to 11 bases, leaving 4 bases not matched to a gene. The CDR3 covers 10 residues. CDR3 loop: CSAGTGTAFF. Here the CDR3 DNA reads TGCAGTGCGGGGACAGGGACGGCTTTCTTT.

The chain combines TRBV7-8 with TRBJ1-4; D is unclear. The CDR3 has 13 amino acids. V gave up 5 bases and J gave up 8 bases, with 12 bases separating them. Germline CDR1 reads SGHVS; CDR2 reads FQNEAQ. The CDR3 bases are TGTGCCAGCAGCACCGGGCGTTTAGAAAAACTGTTTTTT. Translated: CASSTGRLEKLFF.

The rearrangement links TRBV4-1 to TRBJ2-1; 11 bases map to TRBD2. Per germline, CDR1 MGHRA and CDR2 YSYEKL. The CDR3 is 15 residues long. V shed 6 bases and J 5 bases; nucleotides not matched to a gene: 6. CDR3 protein: CASRIGTSGNNEQFF. CDR3 DNA sequence: TGCGCCAGCAGGATAGGGACTAGCGGAAACAATGAGCAGTTCTTC.

This rearrangement joins TRBV10-1 to TRBJ2-6; D gene ambiguous. The CDR3 sequence is 13 residues long. Germline V lookup: CDR1 WNHNN, CDR2 SYGVQD (reference sequence). V lost 4 bases to trimming and J lost 0 bases, with 1 base between them. Written as DNA, the CDR3 is TGCGCCAGCAGTGGCTCTGGGGCCAACGTCCTGACTTTC. Translating gives CASSGSGANVLTF.

The chain is built from TRBV7-2 and TRBJ1-5; 7 nucleotides line up with TRBD1. This CDR3 has 12 amino acids. V lost 5 bases and J lost 7; bases outside the gene matches: 2. CDR1 and CDR2 (germline): SGHTA, FQGNSA. For the CDR3, the DNA is TGTGCCAGCAGCGACAGGGAACAGCCCCAGCATTTT. Its translation: CASSDREQPQHF.

The chain uses TRBV6-5 and TRBJ2-7; D unresolved. This CDR3 comprises 13 residues. V lost 2 bases and J lost 9, with 14 bases in between. The germline CDR1 and CDR2 sequences are MNHEY and SVGAGI. CDR3 in DNA: TGTGCCAGCAGTTACACCTTAGGACCGTTGCAGTACTTC. It specifies CASSYTLGPLQYF.